A single sample is the source of the 19 T cell receptor beta chains below, sequenced in a study of OX40 agonist ivuxolimab in advanced cancers. The method behind the library was the immunoSEQ multiplex PCR assay. TCRdb retrieved this table from immuneACCESS and kept in-frame rearrangements only. Not all clones are present; in checked studies, unresolved V genes account for under half, and no reason is known for the remainder. This sample comprises approximately 82,000 clones, 80% to 90% of them detected only once. About 25% of the sample is in the top ten clones. The sequencing used CD4+ or CD8+ T cells sorted from blood, collected in a trial of the OX40 agonist ivuxolimab. All receptors come from an adult with an advanced solid tumor such as melanoma, head and neck, liver or kidney cancer.

The gene calls are TRBV5-6 and TRBJ2-1; D gene unclear. The V end lost 2 bases, the J end lost 4 bases, and 1 base lay between the germline ends. The CDR3 is made up of 11 amino acids. The germline V gene has CDR1 SGHDT and CDR2 YYEEEE. In DNA, the CDR3 is TGTGCCAGCAGCTTTTACAATGAGCAGTTCTTC. Protein product: CASSFYNEQFF.

The rearrangement uses TRBV7-9 and TRBJ1-4; 7 nucleotides agree with TRBD1. The CDR3 totals 14 residues. CDR1 SEHNR and CDR2 FQNEAQ come from the germline V gene (reference sequence). With V trimmed by 4 bases and J by 6 bases, 5 bases remained unmatched. CDR3 nucleotide sequence: TGTGCCAGCAGCTCAGGACAGGAACATGAAAAACTGTTTTTT. Encoded protein: CASSSGQEHEKLFF.

The J gene is TRBJ1-3, the V gene TRBV19, with a weak D call TRBD1 (6 bases). Germline-derived CDR1 and CDR2 are LNHDA and SQIVND (reference sequence). The CDR3 loop spans 15 amino acids. The germline V and J ends were trimmed by 6 bases and 4 bases, with 16 bases remaining between them. As DNA, the CDR3 is TGTGCCAGTAGCTATAACGGGGGGCCGGGAAACACCATATATTTT. Protein product: CASSYNGGPGNTIYF.

This clone was counted a single time. CDR3 in amino acids: CASSLAGGAYEQYF. In DNA form, the CDR3 reads TGCGCCAGCAGCCTAGCGGGAGGGGCCTACGAGCAGTACTTC. This sequence joins TRBV10-2 and TRBJ2-7, with 12 nucleotides matching TRBD2. CDR1 and CDR2 (germline): WSHSY, SAAADI. The J segment lost 2 bases and the V segment lost 6 bases, leaving 2 bases of the junction unmatched. The CDR3 runs to 14 residues.

The rearrangement links TRBV11-2 to TRBJ2-2; possible D gene TRBD2, 5 bases. Trimming removed 5 bases from V and 0 bases from J, with 10 bases in between. Germline V gives CDR1 SGHAT, CDR2 FQNNGV. This CDR3 spans 15 amino acids. CDR3 protein: CASSVDSSNTGELFF. The CDR3, as DNA: TGTGCCAGCAGCGTGGACTCTTCGAACACCGGGGAGCTGTTTTTT.

The rearrangement uses TRBV25-1 and TRBJ1-1, with D possibly TRBD1 on 6 matching bases. CDR3 length equals 15 residues. V gave up 7 bases and J gave up 7 bases, with 22 bases separating them. Germline values: CDR1 MGHDK, CDR2 SYGVNS. The chain's CDR3 is CASTGTDRRGGEAFF. CDR3 bases: TGTGCCAGCACCGGAACTGACAGGCGGGGAGGTGAAGCTTTCTTT.

The chain recombines TRBV2 with TRBJ2-1; D may be TRBD1 (6 bases). V was cut by 6 bases and J by 0 bases, with 12 bases left in between. Germline values: CDR1 SNHLY, CDR2 FYNNEI. This CDR3 has 15 residues. The CDR3 DNA follows: TGTGCCAGCAGATTTACAGGGAGCTCCTACAATGAGCAGTTCTTC. This translates into CASRFTGSSYNEQFF.

The chain joins TRBV30 to TRBJ2-7; D is uncertain. This CDR3 region has 12 residues. Germline V CDR1 and CDR2: GTSNPN, SVGIG (reference sequence). The V end was cut by 2 bases, the J end by 2 bases, with 7 bases between. The CDR3 is CAWSPGPYEQYF. The CDR3 DNA follows: TGTGCCTGGAGTCCCGGCCCCTACGAGCAGTACTTC.

This chain links TRBV5-1 with TRBJ2-2, with D possibly being TRBD1 or TRBD2 (6 bases each). Germline lookup yields CDR1 SGHRS and CDR2 YFSETQ. This CDR3 is built from 15 residues. V lost 4 bases to trimming and J lost 5 bases, with 15 bases between them. The CDR3: CASSLGGGRTGELFF. In DNA, the CDR3 is TGCGCCAGCAGCCTTGGAGGGGGTCGGACCGGGGAGCTGTTTTTT.

The genes are TRBV18 and TRBJ1-2; D is undetermined. CDR3 length: 14 residues. The V gene's germline CDR1 is KGHSH and CDR2 LQKENI. Deletions cut 2 bases from V and 2 bases from J, with 9 bases between. In DNA form, the CDR3 reads TGTGCCAGCTCACCAAGGCCGGACAACTATGGCTACACCTTC. Its translation: CASSPRPDNYGYTF.

In DNA form, the CDR3 reads TGCGCCAGCAGAACAGGTCAAGAGACCCAGTACTTC. It codes for CASRTGQETQYF. V gene TRBV5-1 combines with J gene TRBJ2-5, with D possibly TRBD1 on 5 matching bases. The CDR3 covers 12 residues. Germline-derived CDR1 and CDR2 are SGHRS and YFSETQ. V was clipped by 5 bases and J by 2 bases, with 7 bases between them.

The chain has TRBV7-9 and TRBJ2-7; 7 nucleotides align to TRBD1. The CDR3 spans 15 residues. In germline, CDR1 is SEHNR, CDR2 FQNEAQ (reference sequence). After removal of 1 base from V and 5 bases from J, the junction contained 8 bases not matched to a gene. CDR3 in DNA: TGTGCCAGCAGCTTAGTCCTACAGGGGAGCGACGAGCAGTACTTC. Encoded protein: CASSLVLQGSDEQYF.

A single count supports this clone. The gene calls are TRBV14 and TRBJ1-5; D is unresolved. V dropped 0 bases and J dropped 2 bases, with 14 bases sitting between them. The CDR3 runs to 17 residues. The germline CDR1 and CDR2 sequences are SGHDN and FVKESK. CDR3 sequence (DNA): TGTGCCAGCAGCCAAGATCCCCACACAGACCGCAATCAGCCCCAGCATTTT. Amino acids: CASSQDPHTDRNQPQHF. The full variable domain, completed using reference TRBV14 and TRBJ1-5, is EAGVTQFPSHSVIEKGQTVTLRCDPISGHDNLYWYRRVMGKEIKFLLHFVKESKQDESGMPNNRFLAERTGGTYSTLKVQPAELEDSGVYFCASSQDPHTDRNQPQHFGDGTRLSIL.

V and J are TRBV18 and TRBJ1-1, with 7 bases matching TRBD1. J gave up 2 bases and V 5 bases, and 5 bases lay outside the gene matches. The CDR3 length is 14 residues. CDR1 is KGHSH, CDR2 LQKENI, per germline. The CDR3 region has the DNA TGTGCCAGCTCAGACAGGGTAGGAAACACTGAAGCTTTCTTT. Translating gives CASSDRVGNTEAFF.

J is TRBJ1-4 and V is TRBV2; no reliable D call. The CDR3 loop spans 12 amino acids. Deletions cut 8 bases from V and 3 bases from J, with 7 bases between. Germline CDR1 reads SNHLY; CDR2 reads FYNNEI. CDR3 in amino acids: CASRVANEKLFF. The CDR3 DNA is TGTGCCAGCCGAGTAGCTAATGAAAAACTGTTTTTT.

Only one count was recorded for this clone. Here the CDR3 reads CATSRAPAGGNTEAFF. The CDR3 coding sequence is TGTGCCACCAGCAGAGCACCGGCAGGGGGAAACACTGAAGCTTTCTTT. The rearrangement links TRBV15 to TRBJ1-1, with TRBD1 matching 7 bases. With V trimmed by 1 base and J by 2 bases, 7 bases remained unmatched. Per germline, CDR1 LNHNV and CDR2 YYDKDF (reference sequence). The CDR3 loop spans 16 amino acids. The whole variable domain, filled in from reference TRBV15 and TRBJ1-1, reads DAMVIQNPRYQVTQFGKPVTLSCSQTLNHNVMYWYQQKSSQAPKLLFHYYDKDFNNEADTPDNFQSRRPNTSFCFLDIRSPGLGDTAMYLCATSRAPAGGNTEAFFGQGTRLTVV.

This chain joins TRBV11-2 and TRBJ1-4; unclear D gene. This CDR3 comprises 15 residues. In germline, CDR1 is SGHAT, CDR2 FQNNGV. Between the trimmed V and J ends, which lost 0 bases and 7 bases, there was a span of 12 bases. The CDR3 sequence is CASSLDSFNSEKLFF. Here the CDR3 DNA reads TGTGCCAGCAGCTTAGATAGTTTTAACTCTGAAAAACTGTTTTTT.

The V call is TRBV5-6, the J call TRBJ1-5, with 10 nucleotides matching TRBD1. Germline-derived CDR1 and CDR2 are SGHDT and YYEEEE. This CDR3 is 15 amino acids long. V shed 1 base, J shed 5 bases, and the junction held 3 bases outside the gene matches. For the CDR3, the DNA is TGTGCCAGCAGCTTGCTGGACAGGGGGGATCAGCCCCAGCATTTT. Translated: CASSLLDRGDQPQHF.

The genes are TRBV5-4 and TRBJ2-3; D gene ambiguous. Germline-derived CDR1 and CDR2 are SGHNT and YYREEE (reference sequence). V was trimmed by 0 bases and J by 1 base, leaving 9 bases between them. CDR3 length: 15 amino acids. The CDR3 DNA follows: TGTGCCAGCAGCTTGGGCGGCGCCCGCACAGATACGCAGTATTTT. This sequence encodes CASSLGGARTDTQYF.